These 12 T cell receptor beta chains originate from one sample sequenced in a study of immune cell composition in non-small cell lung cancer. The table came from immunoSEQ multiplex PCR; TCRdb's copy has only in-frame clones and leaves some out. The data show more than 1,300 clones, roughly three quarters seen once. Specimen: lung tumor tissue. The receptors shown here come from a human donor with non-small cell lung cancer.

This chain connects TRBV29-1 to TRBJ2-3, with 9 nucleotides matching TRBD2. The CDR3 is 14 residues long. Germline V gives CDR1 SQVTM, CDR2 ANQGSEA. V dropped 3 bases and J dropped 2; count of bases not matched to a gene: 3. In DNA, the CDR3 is TGCAGCGTTGACGCTAGCGGGGACACAGATACGCAGTATTTT. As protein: CSVDASGDTDTQYF.

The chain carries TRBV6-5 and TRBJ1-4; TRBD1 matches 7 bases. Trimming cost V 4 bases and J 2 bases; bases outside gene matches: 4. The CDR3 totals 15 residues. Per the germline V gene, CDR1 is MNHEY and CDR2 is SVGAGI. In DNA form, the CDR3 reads TGTGCCAGCAGTTCCACAGGGGCTACTAATGAAAAACTGTTTTTT. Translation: CASSSTGATNEKLFF.

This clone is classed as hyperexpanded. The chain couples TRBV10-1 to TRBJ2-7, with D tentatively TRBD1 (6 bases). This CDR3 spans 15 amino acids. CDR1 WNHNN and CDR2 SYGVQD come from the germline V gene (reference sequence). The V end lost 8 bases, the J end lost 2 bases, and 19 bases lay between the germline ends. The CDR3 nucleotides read TGCGCCAGCTCTGAGGGGGACCTTGGGGCCTACGAGCAGTACTTC. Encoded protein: CASSEGDLGAYEQYF.

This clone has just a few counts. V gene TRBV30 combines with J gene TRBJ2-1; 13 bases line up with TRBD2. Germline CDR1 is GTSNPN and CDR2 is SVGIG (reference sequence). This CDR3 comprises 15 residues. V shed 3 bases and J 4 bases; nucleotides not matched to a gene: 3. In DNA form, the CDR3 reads TGTGCCTGGAGGGGACTAGCGGGGCCATACAATGAGCAGTTCTTC. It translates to CAWRGLAGPYNEQFF.

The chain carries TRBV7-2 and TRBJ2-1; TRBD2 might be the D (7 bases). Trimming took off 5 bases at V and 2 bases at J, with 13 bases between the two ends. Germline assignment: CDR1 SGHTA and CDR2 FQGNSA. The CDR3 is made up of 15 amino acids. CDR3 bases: TGTGCCAGCAGCCATACAGGGAGGGCCTACAATGAGCAGTTCTTC. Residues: CASSHTGRAYNEQFF.

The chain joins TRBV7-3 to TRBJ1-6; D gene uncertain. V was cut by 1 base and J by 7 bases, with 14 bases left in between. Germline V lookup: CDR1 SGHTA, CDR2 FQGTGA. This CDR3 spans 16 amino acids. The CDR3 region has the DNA TGTGCCAGCAGCTTAATGGCCAGGACGGGAAATTCACCCCTCCACTTT. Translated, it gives CASSLMARTGNSPLHF.

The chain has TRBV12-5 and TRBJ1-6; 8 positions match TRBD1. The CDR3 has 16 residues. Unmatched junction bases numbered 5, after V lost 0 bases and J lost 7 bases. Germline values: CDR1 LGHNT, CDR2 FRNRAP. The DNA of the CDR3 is TGTGCTAGTGGTTTGGTACTGGGACAGGAGAATTCACCCCTCCACTTT. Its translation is CASGLVLGQENSPLHF. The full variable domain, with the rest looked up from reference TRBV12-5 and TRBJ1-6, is DARVTQTPRHKVTEMGQEVTMRCQPILGHNTVFWYRQTMMQGLELLAYFRNRAPLDDSGMPKDRFSAEMPDATLATLKIQPSEPRDSAVYFCASGLVLGQENSPLHFGNGTRLTVT.

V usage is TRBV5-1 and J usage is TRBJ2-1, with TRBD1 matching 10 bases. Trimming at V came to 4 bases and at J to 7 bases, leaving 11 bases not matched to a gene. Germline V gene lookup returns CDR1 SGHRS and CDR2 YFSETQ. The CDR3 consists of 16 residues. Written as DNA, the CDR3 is TGCGCCAGCAGCACTGAACCGGGACAGGGGTGGAATGAGCAGTTCTTC. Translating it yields CASSTEPGQGWNEQFF.

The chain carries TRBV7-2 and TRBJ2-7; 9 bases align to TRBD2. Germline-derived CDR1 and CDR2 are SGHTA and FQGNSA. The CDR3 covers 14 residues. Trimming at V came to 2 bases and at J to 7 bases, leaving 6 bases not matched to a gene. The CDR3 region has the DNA TGTGCCAGCAGCTTATCACAGGCGGGGGGGGAGCAGTACTTC. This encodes CASSLSQAGGEQYF.

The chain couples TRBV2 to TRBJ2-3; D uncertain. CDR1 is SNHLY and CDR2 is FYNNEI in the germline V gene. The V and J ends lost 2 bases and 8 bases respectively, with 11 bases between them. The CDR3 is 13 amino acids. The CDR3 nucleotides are TGTGCCAGCAGTGAAACCCCCTCCGGTACGCAGTATTTT. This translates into CASSETPSGTQYF.

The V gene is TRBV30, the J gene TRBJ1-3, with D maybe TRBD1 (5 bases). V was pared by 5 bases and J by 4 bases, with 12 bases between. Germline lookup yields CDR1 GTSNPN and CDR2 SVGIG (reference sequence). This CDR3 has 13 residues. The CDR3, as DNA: TGTGCCTGGGGGGCTGTAAGAGGAAACACCATATATTTT. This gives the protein CAWGAVRGNTIYF. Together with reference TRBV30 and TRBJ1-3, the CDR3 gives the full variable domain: SQTIHQWPATLVQPVGSPLSLECTVEGTSNPNLYWYRQAAGRGLQLLFYSVGIGQISSEVPQNLSASRPQDRQFILSSKKLLLSDSGFYLCAWGAVRGNTIYFGEGSWLTVV.

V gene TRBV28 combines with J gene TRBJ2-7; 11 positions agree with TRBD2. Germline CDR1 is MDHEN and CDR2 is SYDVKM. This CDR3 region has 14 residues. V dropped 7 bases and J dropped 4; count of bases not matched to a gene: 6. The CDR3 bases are TGTGCCAGCATTCCCGGGACTAGCGGATACGAGCAGTACTTC. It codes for CASIPGTSGYEQYF.